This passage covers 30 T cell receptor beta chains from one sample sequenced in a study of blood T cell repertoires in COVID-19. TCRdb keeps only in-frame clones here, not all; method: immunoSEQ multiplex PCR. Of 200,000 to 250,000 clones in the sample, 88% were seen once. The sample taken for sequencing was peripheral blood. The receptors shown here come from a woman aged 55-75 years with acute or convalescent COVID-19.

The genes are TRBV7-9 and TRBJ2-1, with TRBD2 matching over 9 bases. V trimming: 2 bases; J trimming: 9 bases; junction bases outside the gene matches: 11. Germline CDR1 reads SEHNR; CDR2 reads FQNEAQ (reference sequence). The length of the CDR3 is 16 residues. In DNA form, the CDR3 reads TGTGCCAGCAGCTTACGGACTAGCGTCCTTTTGGGTGAGCAGTTCTTC. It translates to CASSLRTSVLLGEQFF.

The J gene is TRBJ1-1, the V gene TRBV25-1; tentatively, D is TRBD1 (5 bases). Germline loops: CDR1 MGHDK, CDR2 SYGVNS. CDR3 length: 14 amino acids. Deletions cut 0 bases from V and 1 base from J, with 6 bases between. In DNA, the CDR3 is TGTGCCAGCAGTGAATATAGGGGGAACACTGAAGCTTTCTTT. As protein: CASSEYRGNTEAFF.

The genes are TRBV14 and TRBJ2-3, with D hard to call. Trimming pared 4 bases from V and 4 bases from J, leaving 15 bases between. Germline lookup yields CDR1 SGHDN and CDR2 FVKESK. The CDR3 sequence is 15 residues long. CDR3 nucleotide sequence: TGTGCCAGCAGCCTAAGAGGTCCACGCTCAGATACGCAGTATTTT. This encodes CASSLRGPRSDTQYF.

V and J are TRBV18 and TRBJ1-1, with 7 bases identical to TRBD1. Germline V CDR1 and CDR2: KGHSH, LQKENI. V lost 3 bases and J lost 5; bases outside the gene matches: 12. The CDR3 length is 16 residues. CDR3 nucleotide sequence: TGTGCCAGCTCACCCAATATCGGGACAGCTGGGACTGAAGCTTTCTTT. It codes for CASSPNIGTAGTEAFF. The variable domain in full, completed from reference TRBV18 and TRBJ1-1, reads NAGVMQNPRHLVRRRGQEARLRCSPMKGHSHVYWYRQLPEEGLKFMVYLQKENIIDESGMPKERFSAEFPKEGPSILRIQQVVRGDSAAYFCASSPNIGTAGTEAFFGQGTRLTVV.

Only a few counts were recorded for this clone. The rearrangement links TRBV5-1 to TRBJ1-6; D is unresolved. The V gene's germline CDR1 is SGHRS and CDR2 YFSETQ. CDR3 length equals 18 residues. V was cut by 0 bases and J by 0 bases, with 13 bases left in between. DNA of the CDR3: TGCGCCAGCAGCTTGGATTCTGGGAGGAGCTCCTATAATTCACCCCTCCACTTT. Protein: CASSLDSGRSSYNSPLHF.

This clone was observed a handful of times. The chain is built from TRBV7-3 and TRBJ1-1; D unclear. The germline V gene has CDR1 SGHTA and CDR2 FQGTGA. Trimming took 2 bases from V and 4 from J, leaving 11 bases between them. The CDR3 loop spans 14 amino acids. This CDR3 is CASSLAGMGTEAFF. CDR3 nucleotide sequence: TGTGCCAGCAGCTTAGCGGGGATGGGCACTGAAGCTTTCTTT.

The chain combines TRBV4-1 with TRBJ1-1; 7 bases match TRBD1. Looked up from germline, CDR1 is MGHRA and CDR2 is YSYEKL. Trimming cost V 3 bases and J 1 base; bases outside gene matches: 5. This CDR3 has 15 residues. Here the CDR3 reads CASSQEGAENTEAFF. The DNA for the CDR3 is TGCGCCAGCAGCCAGGAGGGGGCTGAGAACACTGAAGCTTTCTTT.

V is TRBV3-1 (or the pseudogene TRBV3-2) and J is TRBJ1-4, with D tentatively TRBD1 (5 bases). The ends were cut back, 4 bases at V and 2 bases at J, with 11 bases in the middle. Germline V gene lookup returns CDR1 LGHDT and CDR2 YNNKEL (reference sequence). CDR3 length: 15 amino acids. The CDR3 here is CASSPPGGTNEKLFF. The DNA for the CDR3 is TGTGCCAGCAGCCCGCCCGGGGGTACTAATGAAAAACTGTTTTTT.

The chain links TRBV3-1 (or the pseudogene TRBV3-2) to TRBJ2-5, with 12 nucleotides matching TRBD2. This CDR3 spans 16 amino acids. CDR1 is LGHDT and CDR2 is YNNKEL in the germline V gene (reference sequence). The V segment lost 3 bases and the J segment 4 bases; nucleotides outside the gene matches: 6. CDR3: CASSHTTSGSPETQYF. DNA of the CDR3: TGTGCCAGCAGCCATACGACTAGCGGGAGTCCAGAGACCCAGTACTTC.

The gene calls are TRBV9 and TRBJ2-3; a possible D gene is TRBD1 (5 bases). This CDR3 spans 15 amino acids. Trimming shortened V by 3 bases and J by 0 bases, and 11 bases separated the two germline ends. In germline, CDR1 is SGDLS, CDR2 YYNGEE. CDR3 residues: CASSATVTSTDTQYF. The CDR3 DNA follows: TGTGCCAGCAGCGCGACAGTTACTAGCACAGATACGCAGTATTTT.

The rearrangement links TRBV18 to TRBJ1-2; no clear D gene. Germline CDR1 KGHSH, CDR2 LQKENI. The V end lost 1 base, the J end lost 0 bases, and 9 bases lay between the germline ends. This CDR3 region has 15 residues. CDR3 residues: CASSPLSGANYGYTF. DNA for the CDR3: TGTGCCAGCTCACCACTTTCGGGAGCTAACTATGGCTACACCTTC.

The CDR3 loop is CASSQAAGGYEQYF. The CDR3 DNA reads TGCGCCAGCAGCCAAGCTGCGGGGGGCTACGAGCAGTACTTC. The chain carries TRBV4-3 and TRBJ2-7; TRBD2 matches at 8 bases. V lost 1 base, J lost 3 bases, and 2 bases stayed unmatched. The germline CDR1 and CDR2 sequences are LGHNA and YSLEER. The CDR3 runs 14 residues.

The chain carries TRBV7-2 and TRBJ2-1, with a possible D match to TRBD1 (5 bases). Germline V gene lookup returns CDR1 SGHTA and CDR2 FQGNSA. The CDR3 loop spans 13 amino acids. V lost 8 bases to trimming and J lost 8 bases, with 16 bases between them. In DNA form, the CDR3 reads TGTGCCAGCTTAACCTTGGACAACCATGAGCAGTTCTTC. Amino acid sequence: CASLTLDNHEQFF.

CDR3 nucleotide sequence: TGTGCCAGCAGCGTTCAGGGAATTTCACCCCTCCACTTT. The encoded protein is CASSVQGISPLHF. The rearrangement uses TRBV2 and TRBJ1-6, with a weak D call TRBD1 (5 bases). The CDR3 is 13 residues long. Trimming cost V 6 bases and J 9 bases, with 12 bases left between them. The germline CDR1 and CDR2 sequences are SNHLY and FYNNEI.

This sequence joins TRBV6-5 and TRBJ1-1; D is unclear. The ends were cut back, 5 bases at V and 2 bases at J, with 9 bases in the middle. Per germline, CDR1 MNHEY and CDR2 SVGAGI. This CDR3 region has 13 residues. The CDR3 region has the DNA TGTGCCAGCAGTCGAGGAGGCAACACTGAAGCTTTCTTT. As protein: CASSRGGNTEAFF.

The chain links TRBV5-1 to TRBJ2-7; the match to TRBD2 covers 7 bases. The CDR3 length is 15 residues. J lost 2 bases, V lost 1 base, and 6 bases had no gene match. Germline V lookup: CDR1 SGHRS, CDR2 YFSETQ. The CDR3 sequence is CASSLLAGATYEQYF. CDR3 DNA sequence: TGCGCCAGCAGCTTGTTGGCGGGAGCTACCTACGAGCAGTACTTC.

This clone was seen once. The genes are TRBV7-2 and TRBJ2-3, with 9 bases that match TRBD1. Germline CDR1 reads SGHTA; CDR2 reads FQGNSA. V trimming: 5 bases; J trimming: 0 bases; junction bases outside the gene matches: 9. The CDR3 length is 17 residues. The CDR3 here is CASSQRTGVWSTDTQYF. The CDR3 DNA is TGTGCCAGCAGCCAACGGACAGGGGTATGGAGCACAGATACGCAGTATTTT. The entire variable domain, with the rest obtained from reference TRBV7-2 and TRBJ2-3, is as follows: GAGVSQSPSNKVTEKGKDVELRCDPISGHTALYWYRQSLGQGLEFLIYFQGNSAPDKSGLPSDRFSAERTGGSVSTLTIQRTQQEDSAVYLCASSQRTGVWSTDTQYFGPGTRLTVL.

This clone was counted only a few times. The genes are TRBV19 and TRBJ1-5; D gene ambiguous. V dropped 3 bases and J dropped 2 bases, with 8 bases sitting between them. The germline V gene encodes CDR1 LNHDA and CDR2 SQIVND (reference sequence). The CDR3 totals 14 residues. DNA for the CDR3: TGTGCCAGTAGTATTGTCGAGCGCAATCAGCCCCAGCATTTT. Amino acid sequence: CASSIVERNQPQHF.

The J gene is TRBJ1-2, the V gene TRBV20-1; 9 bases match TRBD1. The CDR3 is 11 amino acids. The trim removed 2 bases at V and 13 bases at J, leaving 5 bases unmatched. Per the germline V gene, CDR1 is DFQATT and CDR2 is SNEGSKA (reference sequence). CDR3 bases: TGCAGTGCTAGACGGACAGGGGCGACCACCTTC. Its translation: CSARRTGATTF.

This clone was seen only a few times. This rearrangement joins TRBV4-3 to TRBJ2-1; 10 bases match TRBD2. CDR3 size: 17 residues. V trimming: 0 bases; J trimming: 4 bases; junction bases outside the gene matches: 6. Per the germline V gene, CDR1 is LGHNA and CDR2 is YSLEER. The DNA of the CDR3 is TGCGCCAGCAGCCAAGATTTCGGTAGCGGGAGGTACAATGAGCAGTTCTTC. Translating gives CASSQDFGSGRYNEQFF.

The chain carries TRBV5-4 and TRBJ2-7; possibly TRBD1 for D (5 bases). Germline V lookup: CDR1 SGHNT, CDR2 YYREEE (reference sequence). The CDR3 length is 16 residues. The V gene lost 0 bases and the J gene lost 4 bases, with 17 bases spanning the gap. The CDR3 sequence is CASSLDRQGRFYEQYF. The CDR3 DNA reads TGTGCCAGCAGCTTGGATAGGCAGGGCAGATTTTACGAGCAGTACTTC.

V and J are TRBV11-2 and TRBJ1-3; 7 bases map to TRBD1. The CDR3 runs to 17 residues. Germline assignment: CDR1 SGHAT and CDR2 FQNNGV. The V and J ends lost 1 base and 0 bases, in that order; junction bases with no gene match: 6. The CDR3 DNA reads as TGTGCCAGCAGCTTAGTAGGGACAGCTTTCTCTGGAAACACCATATATTTT. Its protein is CASSLVGTAFSGNTIYF.

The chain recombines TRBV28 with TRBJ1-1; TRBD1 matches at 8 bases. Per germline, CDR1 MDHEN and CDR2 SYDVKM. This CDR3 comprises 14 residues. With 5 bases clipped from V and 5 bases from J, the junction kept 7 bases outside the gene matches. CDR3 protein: CASSPRQGATEAFF. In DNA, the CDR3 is TGTGCCAGCAGTCCCAGGCAGGGGGCAACTGAAGCTTTCTTT.

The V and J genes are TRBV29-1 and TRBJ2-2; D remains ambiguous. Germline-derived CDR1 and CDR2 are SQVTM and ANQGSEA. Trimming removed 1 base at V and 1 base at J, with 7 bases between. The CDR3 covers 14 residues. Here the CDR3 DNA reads TGCAGCGTTGAAGTTGTCCGGAACACCGGGGAGCTGTTTTTT. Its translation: CSVEVVRNTGELFF.

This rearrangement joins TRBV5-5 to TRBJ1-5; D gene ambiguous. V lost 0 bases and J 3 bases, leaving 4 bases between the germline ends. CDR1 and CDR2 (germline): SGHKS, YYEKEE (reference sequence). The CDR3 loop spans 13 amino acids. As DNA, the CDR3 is TGTGCCAGCAGCTTGGACACCAATCAGCCCCAGCATTTT. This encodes CASSLDTNQPQHF.

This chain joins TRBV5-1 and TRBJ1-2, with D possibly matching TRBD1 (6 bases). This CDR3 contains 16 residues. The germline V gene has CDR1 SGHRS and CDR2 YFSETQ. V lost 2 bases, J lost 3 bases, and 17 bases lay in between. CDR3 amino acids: CASSFFSSGAYYGYTF. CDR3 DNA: TGCGCCAGCAGCTTTTTCTCTTCAGGGGCGTACTATGGCTACACCTTC.

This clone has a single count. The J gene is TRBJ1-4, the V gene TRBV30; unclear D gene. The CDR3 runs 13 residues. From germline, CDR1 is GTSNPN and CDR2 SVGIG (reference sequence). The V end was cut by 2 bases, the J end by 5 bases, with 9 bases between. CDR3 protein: CAWSQETNEKLFF. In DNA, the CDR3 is TGTGCCTGGAGTCAGGAAACCAATGAAAAACTGTTTTTT. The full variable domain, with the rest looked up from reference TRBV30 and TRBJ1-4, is SQTIHQWPATLVQPVGSPLSLECTVEGTSNPNLYWYRQAAGRGLQLLFYSVGIGQISSEVPQNLSASRPQDRQFILSSKKLLLSDSGFYLCAWSQETNEKLFFGSGTQLSVL.

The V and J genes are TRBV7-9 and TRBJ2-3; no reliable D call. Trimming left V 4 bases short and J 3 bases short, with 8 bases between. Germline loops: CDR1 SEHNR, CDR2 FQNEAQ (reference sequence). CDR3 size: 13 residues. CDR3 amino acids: CASSSTSTDTQYF. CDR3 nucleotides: TGTGCCAGCAGCTCTACGTCAACAGATACGCAGTATTTT.

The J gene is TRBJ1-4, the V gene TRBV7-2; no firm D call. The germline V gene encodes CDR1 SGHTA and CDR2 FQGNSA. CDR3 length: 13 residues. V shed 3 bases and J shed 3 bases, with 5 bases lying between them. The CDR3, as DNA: TGTGCCAGCAGCTTCTCCCCTAATGAAAAACTGTTTTTT. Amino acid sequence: CASSFSPNEKLFF.

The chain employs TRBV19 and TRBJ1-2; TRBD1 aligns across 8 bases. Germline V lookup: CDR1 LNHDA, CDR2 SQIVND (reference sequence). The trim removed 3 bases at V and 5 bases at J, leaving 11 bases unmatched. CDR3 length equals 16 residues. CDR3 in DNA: TGTGCCAGTAGTATGTCTACCCGGACAGGGCGATATGGCTACACCTTC. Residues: CASSMSTRTGRYGYTF.